Shown below are 29 T cell receptor beta chains from a single sample sequenced in a study of Ad26.COV2.S vaccination and SARS-CoV-2 variants. Stated treatment: roughly 19 received Ad26.COV2.S at low or high dose, single or two shots; roughly five received placebo; per-sample allocation not given. It was on day 63 after the first vaccine or placebo injection that samples were taken. Data came from immunoSEQ multiplex PCR; TCRdb stores just in-frame clones and leaves some out. The table lists hundreds of thousands of clones, around 87% of them singletons. The source material was peripheral blood, sampled in a trial of Ad26.COV2.S vaccine versus placebo. These receptor sequences come from a person aged 18 to 59 who received the Ad26.COV2.S COVID-19 vaccine or a placebo.

V and J are TRBV6-6 and TRBJ2-7; D perhaps matches TRBD2 (6 bases). The CDR3 covers 14 residues. The V end lost 4 bases, the J end lost 3 bases, and 13 bases lay between the germline ends. The germline gives CDR1 MNHNY, CDR2 SVGAGI (reference sequence). CDR3 loop: CASSSVGGLYEQYF. The DNA for the CDR3 is TGTGCCAGCAGTTCGGTGGGAGGCCTCTACGAGCAGTACTTC.

The chain uses TRBV5-1 and TRBJ1-3, with 9 positions matching TRBD1. The ends lost 4 bases at V and 4 bases at J; junction bases unmatched: 6. The CDR3 has 15 amino acids. CDR1 is SGHRS, CDR2 YFSETQ, per germline. The CDR3 is CASSDRTGVGNTIYF. CDR3 coding DNA: TGCGCCAGCAGCGACCGGACAGGGGTGGGAAACACCATATATTTT.

The rearrangement joins TRBV5-1 to TRBJ2-2; 7 bases agree with TRBD2. Trimming at V came to 0 bases and at J to 2 bases, leaving 4 bases not matched to a gene. This CDR3 spans 16 amino acids. From germline, CDR1 is SGHRS and CDR2 YFSETQ. CDR3 DNA sequence: TGCGCCAGCAGCTTGGTGAGCGGGGTAAACACCGGGGAGCTGTTTTTT. It specifies CASSLVSGVNTGELFF. The full variable domain, its missing parts supplied by reference TRBV5-1 and TRBJ2-2, is KAGVTQTPRYLIKTRGQQVTLSCSPISGHRSVSWYQQTPGQGLQFLFEYFSETQRNKGNFPGRFSGRQFSNSRSEMNVSTLELGDSALYLCASSLVSGVNTGELFFGEGSRLTVL.

The chain couples TRBV27 to TRBJ1-4; 11 bases are shared with TRBD1. The CDR3 totals 16 residues. The ends lost 6 bases at V and 3 bases at J; junction bases unmatched: 6. Germline CDR1 and CDR2: MNHEY and SMNVEV (reference sequence). DNA of the CDR3: TGTGCCAGCAGCCGGACAGGGGGCGCATCTAATGAAAAACTGTTTTTT. Translation: CASSRTGGASNEKLFF.

The rearrangement uses TRBV6-1 and TRBJ1-2; D remains unclear. The CDR3 loop spans 16 amino acids. Trimming pared 0 bases from V and 7 bases from J, leaving 18 bases between. From germline, CDR1 is MNHNS and CDR2 SASEGT. The DNA for the CDR3 is TGTGCCAGCAGTGAAGCCGGGCGGCTTGGGAGGGTTGGCTACACCTTC. Residues: CASSEAGRLGRVGYTF.

The CDR3: CASSPQGAEGYTF. The CDR3 bases are TGTGCCAGCTCACCACAGGGGGCAGAAGGCTACACCTTC. The rearrangement uses TRBV18 and TRBJ1-2, with 7 bases identical to TRBD1. The V segment lost 1 base and the J segment 8 bases; nucleotides outside the gene matches: 4. CDR1 is KGHSH and CDR2 is LQKENI in the germline V gene. This CDR3 spans 13 amino acids.

V usage is TRBV30 and J usage is TRBJ2-6; 8 nucleotides line up with TRBD1. V lost 7 bases to trimming and J lost 3 bases; unmatched junction nucleotides: 8. This CDR3 comprises 15 residues. Germline-derived CDR1 and CDR2 are GTSNPN and SVGIG (reference sequence). This CDR3 reads CASPDRAGGANVLTF. The CDR3 DNA follows: TGTGCCTCCCCGGACAGGGCGGGTGGGGCCAACGTCCTGACTTTC.

The genes are TRBV11-3 and TRBJ2-3; the D is unclear. The germline V gene has CDR1 SGHNT and CDR2 YENEEA. The CDR3 length is 15 residues. Trimming took off 4 bases at V and 0 bases at J, with 11 bases between the two ends. This CDR3 is CASSSGGTSTDTQYF. DNA of the CDR3: TGTGCCAGCAGCTCGGGCGGAACTAGCACAGATACGCAGTATTTT.

The chain recombines TRBV7-9 with TRBJ2-1; 9 bases align to TRBD2. V lost 0 bases to trimming and J lost 7 bases; unmatched junction nucleotides: 4. From germline, CDR1 is SEHNR and CDR2 FQNEAQ (reference sequence). The CDR3 spans 15 residues. The CDR3 DNA follows: TGTGCCAGCAGCTTAGCGCGGGGGGGAGTAAATGAGCAGTTCTTC. Encoded protein: CASSLARGGVNEQFF. The variable domain in full, with the rest retrieved from reference TRBV7-9 and TRBJ2-1, is DTGVSQNPRHKITKRGQNVTFRCDPISEHNRLYWYRQTLGQGPEFLTYFQNEAQLEKSRLLSDRFSAERPKGSFSTLEIQRTEQGDSAMYLCASSLARGGVNEQFFGPGTRLTVL.

DNA of the CDR3: TGTGCCAGCAACGCGAACGACAATCAGCCCCAGCATTTT. Translation: CASNANDNQPQHF. This chain uses TRBV25-1 with TRBJ1-5; no clear D. CDR1 MGHDK and CDR2 SYGVNS come from the germline V gene. V lost 7 bases and J 3 bases, leaving 10 bases between the germline ends. The CDR3 length is 13 residues.

This clone has only one observation. The rearrangement joins TRBV7-6 to TRBJ2-1, with TRBD2 matching over 14 bases. The CDR3 contains 20 residues. Germline-derived CDR1 and CDR2 are SGHVS and FNYEAQ. V dropped 0 bases and J dropped 5; count of bases not matched to a gene: 12. The CDR3 DNA is TGTGCCAGCAGCTTAGCAGCCCCCGTGGGACTAGCGGGAGAGGACAATGAGCAGTTCTTC. Residues: CASSLAAPVGLAGEDNEQFF. Supplemented by reference TRBV7-6 and TRBJ2-1, the full variable domain reads GAGVSQSPRYKVTKRGQDVALRCDPISGHVSLYWYRQALGQGPEFLTYFNYEAQQDKSGLPNDRFSAERPEGSISTLTIQRTEQRDSAMYRCASSLAAPVGLAGEDNEQFFGPGTRLTVL.

The chain employs TRBV11-2 and TRBJ2-7; D possibly corresponds to TRBD2 (7 bases). CDR1 and CDR2 (germline): SGHAT, FQNNGV. The CDR3 consists of 14 residues. V lost 0 bases and J lost 5, with 11 bases in between. CDR3 sequence (DNA): TGTGCCAGCAGCTTAGAAGGGGGAGGGCACGAGCAGTACTTC. It translates to CASSLEGGGHEQYF.

V and J are TRBV5-1 and TRBJ2-2; D ambiguous. CDR1 is SGHRS and CDR2 is YFSETQ in the germline V gene. V dropped 7 bases and J dropped 1 base, with 5 bases sitting between them. CDR3 size: 12 residues. The CDR3 reads CASVGNTGELFF. CDR3 DNA sequence: TGCGCCAGCGTGGGGAACACCGGGGAGCTGTTTTTT. Using reference TRBV5-1 and TRBJ2-2 for the parts outside the CDR3, the full variable domain is KAGVTQTPRYLIKTRGQQVTLSCSPISGHRSVSWYQQTPGQGLQFLFEYFSETQRNKGNFPGRFSGRQFSNSRSEMNVSTLELGDSALYLCASVGNTGELFFGEGSRLTVL.

The chain combines TRBV7-2 with TRBJ2-1; D call uncertain. Germline values: CDR1 SGHTA, CDR2 FQGNSA. The CDR3 runs to 15 residues. Trimming removed 5 bases at V and 4 bases at J, with 15 bases between. The chain's CDR3 is CASSQWTGPYNEQFF. CDR3 in DNA: TGTGCCAGCAGCCAATGGACGGGTCCTTACAATGAGCAGTTCTTC. The full variable domain, completed using reference TRBV7-2 and TRBJ2-1, is GAGVSQSPSNKVTEKGKDVELRCDPISGHTALYWYRQSLGQGLEFLIYFQGNSAPDKSGLPSDRFSAERTGGSVSTLTIQRTQQEDSAVYLCASSQWTGPYNEQFFGPGTRLTVL.

As concerns this clone: With only one base between it and a far larger clone, this is likely a read error. The chain employs TRBV12-3 or TRBV12-4 and TRBJ2-1, with D unclear. The V and J ends lost 6 bases and 0 bases respectively, with 3 bases between them. This CDR3 comprises 12 residues. CDR3 protein: CASSRSYNEQFF. The CDR3 DNA sequence: TGTGCCAGCAGCCGCTCCTACAATGAGCAGTTCTTC.

V usage is TRBV10-3 and J usage is TRBJ1-4; the match to TRBD1 covers 7 bases. V was clipped by 5 bases and J by 0 bases; unmatched bases: 15. The CDR3 is made up of 19 amino acids. The germline V gene encodes CDR1 ENHRY and CDR2 SYGVKD. The CDR3 coding sequence is TGTGCCATCAGTAAGGACAGGACGTCTACGATAACAACTAATGAAAAACTGTTTTTT. This translates into CAISKDRTSTITTNEKLFF.

The chain couples TRBV4-2 to TRBJ2-5, with TRBD2 matching over 9 bases. The CDR3 is made up of 15 amino acids. The junction had 0 bases not matched to a gene; V was cut back by 0 bases and J by 1 base. In germline, CDR1 is LGHNA, CDR2 YNFKEQ. The CDR3: CASSQERGGQETQYF. CDR3 sequence (DNA): TGTGCCAGCAGCCAAGAGCGGGGGGGCCAAGAGACCCAGTACTTC.

The chain couples TRBV7-2 to TRBJ1-2, with no clear D. The CDR3 runs 12 residues. V gave up 2 bases and J gave up 5 bases, with 6 bases separating them. CDR1 is SGHTA and CDR2 is FQGNSA in the germline V gene. The CDR3 nucleotides read TGTGCCAGCAGCTTATGGGGTTATGGCTACACCTTC. This encodes CASSLWGYGYTF.

This clone was counted once. The chain carries TRBV4-1 and TRBJ2-7; possible D gene TRBD2, 5 bases. The CDR3 has 15 residues. The V gene's germline CDR1 is MGHRA and CDR2 YSYEKL. With 5 bases removed from V and 0 bases from J, the gap between germline ends came to 14 bases. CDR3: CASSVRGGSSYEQYF. The CDR3 DNA sequence: TGCGCCAGCAGCGTACGGGGTGGAAGCTCCTACGAGCAGTACTTC.

The chain combines TRBV11-2 with TRBJ1-1, with 8 bases lining up with TRBD1. Germline V lookup: CDR1 SGHAT, CDR2 FQNNGV. V gave up 4 bases and J gave up 11 bases; unmatched junction bases: 9. CDR3 length: 13 amino acids. CDR3 protein: CASSSFQDREAFF. The CDR3 DNA reads TGTGCCAGCAGCTCATTTCAGGACAGGGAGGCTTTCTTT.

The chain is built from TRBV5-1 and TRBJ2-3; TRBD1 agrees at 7 bases. CDR3 length: 14 amino acids. CDR1 is SGHRS and CDR2 is YFSETQ in the germline V gene. Losses at the gene ends were 4 bases for V and 6 bases for J; bases not matched to a gene: 8. CDR3 nucleotides: TGCGCCAGCAGCCTAGGACAGGAATGGGATACGCAGTATTTT. This translates into CASSLGQEWDTQYF.

This chain links TRBV4-1 with TRBJ1-2; D unclear. The V gene lost 2 bases and the J gene lost 2 bases, with 6 bases spanning the gap. Germline CDR1 MGHRA, CDR2 YSYEKL. CDR3 length equals 13 residues. CDR3 region: CASSQRMNYGYTF. CDR3 coding DNA: TGCGCCAGCAGCCAAAGGATGAACTATGGCTACACCTTC.

This clone has a handful of counts. The rearrangement uses TRBV24-1 and TRBJ1-1; 7 bases are shared with TRBD1. J gave up 4 bases and V 8 bases, and 6 bases lay outside the gene matches. The CDR3 loop spans 13 amino acids. Germline CDR1 is KGHDR and CDR2 is SFDVKD. The CDR3 nucleotides read TGTGCCACCAAGGGGGCGGCGGGCACTGAAGCTTTCTTT. Protein product: CATKGAAGTEAFF.

The chain recombines TRBV30 with TRBJ1-5; D remains ambiguous. V was trimmed by 2 bases and J by 4 bases, leaving 9 bases between them. Looked up from germline, CDR1 is GTSNPN and CDR2 is SVGIG (reference sequence). The CDR3 contains 13 residues. The CDR3 bases are TGTGCCTGGAGTTCCACAGTGAATCAGCCCCAGCATTTT. As protein: CAWSSTVNQPQHF.

This chain connects TRBV14 to TRBJ1-1; D is unresolved. The CDR3 sequence is 11 residues long. Trimming pared 4 bases from V and 5 bases from J, leaving 5 bases between. Per the germline V gene, CDR1 is SGHDN and CDR2 is FVKESK. Here the CDR3 reads CASSLGTEAFF. The CDR3 coding sequence is TGTGCCAGCAGCCTCGGAACTGAAGCTTTCTTT.

The rearrangement uses TRBV10-3 and TRBJ2-1; TRBD2 matches 9 bases. The germline gives CDR1 ENHRY, CDR2 SYGVKD. This CDR3 has 16 amino acids. Trimming cost V 6 bases and J 2 bases; bases outside gene matches: 8. The CDR3 nucleotides are TGTGCCATCAGCGCCAGGGCGGGAGGGGCCTACAATGAGCAGTTCTTC. Its protein product is CAISARAGGAYNEQFF.

This CDR3 reads CASSLTGTGGSYEQYF. CDR3 coding DNA: TGTGCCAGCAGTCTGACCGGGACAGGGGGCTCCTACGAGCAGTACTTC. The chain couples TRBV6-2 or TRBV6-3 to TRBJ2-7; 11 nucleotides align to TRBD1. V trimming: 5 bases; J trimming: 0 bases; junction bases outside the gene matches: 6. CDR3 length equals 16 residues. Germline values: CDR1 MNHEY, CDR2 SVGEGT.

The rearrangement links TRBV5-1 to TRBJ2-2; D not resolved. Germline V gives CDR1 SGHRS, CDR2 YFSETQ. This CDR3 spans 13 amino acids. V lost 0 bases to trimming and J lost 6 bases, with 6 bases between them. The CDR3 is CASSLDWAGELFF. The DNA for the CDR3 is TGCGCCAGCAGCTTGGATTGGGCCGGGGAGCTGTTTTTT.

V gene TRBV7-8 combines with J gene TRBJ2-3; unclear D gene. V was cut by 1 base and J by 2 bases, with 7 bases left in between. The CDR3 spans 14 residues. Looked up from germline, CDR1 is SGHVS and CDR2 is FQNEAQ. This chain's CDR3 is CASSLGKTTDTQYF. Here the CDR3 DNA reads TGTGCCAGCAGCTTAGGTAAAACCACAGATACGCAGTATTTT.